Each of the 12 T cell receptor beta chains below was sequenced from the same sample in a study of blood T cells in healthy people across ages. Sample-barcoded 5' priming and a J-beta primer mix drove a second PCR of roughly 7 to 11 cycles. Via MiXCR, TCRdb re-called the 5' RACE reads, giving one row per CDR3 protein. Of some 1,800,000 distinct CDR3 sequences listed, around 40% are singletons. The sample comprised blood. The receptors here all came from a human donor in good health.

The CDR3 protein is CASSFRTGGIYGYTF. CDR3 DNA: TGTGCCAGCAGTTTTCGGACAGGGGGAATCTATGGCTACACCTTC. V and J are TRBV28 and TRBJ1-2; 10 bases match TRBD1. The germline V gene has CDR1 MDHEN and CDR2 SYDVKM. Trimming at V came to 3 bases and at J to 4 bases, leaving 5 bases not matched to a gene. The CDR3 is 15 amino acids.

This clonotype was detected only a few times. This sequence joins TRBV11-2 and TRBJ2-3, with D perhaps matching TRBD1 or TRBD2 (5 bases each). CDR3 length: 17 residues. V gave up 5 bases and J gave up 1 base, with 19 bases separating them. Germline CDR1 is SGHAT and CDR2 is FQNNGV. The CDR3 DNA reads TGTGCCAGCAGCCTGGGGACCTCTTTACCGGGCACAGATACGCAGTATTTT. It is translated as CASSLGTSLPGTDTQYF. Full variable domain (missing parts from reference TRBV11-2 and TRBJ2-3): EAGVAQSPRYKIIEKRQSVAFWCNPISGHATLYWYQQILGQGPKLLIQFQNNGVVDDSQLPKDRFSAERLKGVDSTLKIQPAKLEDSAVYLCASSLGTSLPGTDTQYFGPGTRLTVL.

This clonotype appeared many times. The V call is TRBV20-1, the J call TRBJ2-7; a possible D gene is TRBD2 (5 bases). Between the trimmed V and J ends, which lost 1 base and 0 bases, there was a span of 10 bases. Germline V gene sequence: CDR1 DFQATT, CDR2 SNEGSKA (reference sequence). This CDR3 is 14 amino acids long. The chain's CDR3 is CSARGADFSYEQYF. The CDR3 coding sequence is TGCAGTGCTAGAGGTGCGGACTTCTCCTACGAGCAGTACTTC.

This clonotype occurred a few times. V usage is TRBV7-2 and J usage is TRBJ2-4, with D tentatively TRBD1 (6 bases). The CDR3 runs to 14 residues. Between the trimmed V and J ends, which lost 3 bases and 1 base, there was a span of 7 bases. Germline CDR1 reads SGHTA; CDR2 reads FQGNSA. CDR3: CASSFDRAKNIQYF. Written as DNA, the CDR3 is TGTGCCAGCAGCTTTGACAGGGCCAAAAACATTCAGTACTTC.

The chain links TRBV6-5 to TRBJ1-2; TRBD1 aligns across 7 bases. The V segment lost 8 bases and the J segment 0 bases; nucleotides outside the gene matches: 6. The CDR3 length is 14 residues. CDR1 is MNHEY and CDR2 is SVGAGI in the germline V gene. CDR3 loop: CASETGSANYGYTF. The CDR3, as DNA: TGTGCCAGCGAGACAGGGTCAGCTAACTATGGCTACACCTTC.

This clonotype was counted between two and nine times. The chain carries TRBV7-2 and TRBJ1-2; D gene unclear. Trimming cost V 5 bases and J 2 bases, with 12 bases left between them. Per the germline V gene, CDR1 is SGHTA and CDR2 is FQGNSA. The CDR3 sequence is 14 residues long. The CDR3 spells CASSRTPENYGYTF. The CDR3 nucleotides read TGTGCCAGCAGCCGTACCCCGGAAAACTATGGCTACACCTTC. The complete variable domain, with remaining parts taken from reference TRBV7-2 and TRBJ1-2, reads GAGVSQSPSNKVTEKGKDVELRCDPISGHTALYWYRQSLGQGLEFLIYFQGNSAPDKSGLPSDRFSAERTGGSVSTLTIQRTQQEDSAVYLCASSRTPENYGYTFGSGTRLTVV.

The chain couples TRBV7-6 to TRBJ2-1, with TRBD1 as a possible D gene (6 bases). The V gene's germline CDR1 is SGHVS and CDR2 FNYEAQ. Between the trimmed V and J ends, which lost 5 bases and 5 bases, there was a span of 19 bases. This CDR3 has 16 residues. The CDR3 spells CASSPSPWGTHNEQFF. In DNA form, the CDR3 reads TGTGCCAGCAGCCCCTCGCCCTGGGGGACACACAATGAGCAGTTCTTC.

The DNA for the CDR3 is TGCGCCAGCAGCCAGCCCGGTAGATTCAGAAATGAAAAACTGTTTTTT. Amino acid sequence: CASSQPGRFRNEKLFF. The J gene is TRBJ1-4, the V gene TRBV4-1; D gene ambiguous. The CDR3 covers 16 residues. V gave up 3 bases and J gave up 5 bases, with 16 bases separating them. CDR1 is MGHRA, CDR2 YSYEKL, per germline.

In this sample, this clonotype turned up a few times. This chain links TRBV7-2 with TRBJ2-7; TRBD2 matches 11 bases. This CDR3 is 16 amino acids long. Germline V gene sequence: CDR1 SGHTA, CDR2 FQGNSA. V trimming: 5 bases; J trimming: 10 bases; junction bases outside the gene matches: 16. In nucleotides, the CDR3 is TGTGCCAGCAGCCCTCGGGGGGCTAGCGGGGGGAGGGCCCAGTACTTC. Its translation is CASSPRGASGGRAQYF.

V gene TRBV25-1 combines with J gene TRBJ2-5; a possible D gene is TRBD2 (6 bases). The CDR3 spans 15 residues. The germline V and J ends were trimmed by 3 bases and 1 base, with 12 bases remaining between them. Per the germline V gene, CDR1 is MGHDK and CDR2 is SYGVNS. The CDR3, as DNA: TGTGCCAGCAGTGACTTCGGAGGGCCCCAAGAGACCCAGTACTTC. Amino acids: CASSDFGGPQETQYF. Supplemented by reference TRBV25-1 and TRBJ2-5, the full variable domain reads EADIYQTPRYLVIGTGKKITLECSQTMGHDKMYWYQQDPGMELHLIHYSYGVNSTEKGDLSSESTVSRIRTEHFPLTLESARPSHTSQYLCASSDFGGPQETQYFGPGTRLLVL.

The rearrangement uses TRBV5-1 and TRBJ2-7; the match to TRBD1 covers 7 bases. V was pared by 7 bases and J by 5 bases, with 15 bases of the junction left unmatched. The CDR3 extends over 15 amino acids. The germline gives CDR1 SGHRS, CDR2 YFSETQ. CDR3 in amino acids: CASSPRGDREHEQYF. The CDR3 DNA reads TGCGCCAGCTCTCCAAGAGGTGACAGGGAACACGAGCAGTACTTC.

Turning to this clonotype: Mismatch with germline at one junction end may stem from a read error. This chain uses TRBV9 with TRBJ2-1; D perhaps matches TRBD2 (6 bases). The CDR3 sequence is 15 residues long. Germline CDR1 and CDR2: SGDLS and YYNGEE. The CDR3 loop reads CAGSARVRGFDEQFF. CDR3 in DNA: TGTGCCGGCAGCGCTAGGGTCCGGGGGTTCGATGAGCAGTTCTTC.